A single T cell receptor beta chain is shown here with its context. Trimming took off 4 bases at V and 2 bases at J, with 7 bases between the two ends. The CDR3 contains 13 residues. Germline V gene lookup returns CDR1 SGHDT and CDR2 YYEEEE. TCRdb keeps only in-frame clones here, not all; method: immunoSEQ multiplex PCR. The profile shows around 600,000 clones, 85% to 95% of them singletons. Terminally differentiated effector memory CD45RA+ cells were left out of the naive CD8 fraction, which was CD45RO-negative and positively selected for CCR7. These data originate in a study of shared clonotypes between healthy human individuals. Looking at the study overall: Each donor's CD4 naive and CD4 memory cells filled three plates apiece, CD8 naive two, and CD8 memory one.

This clonotype was sampled from a woman in her twenties or thirties in good health. The sample comprised naive CD8+ T cells sorted from blood. This chain joins TRBV5-6 and TRBJ1-5; unclear D gene. This chain's CDR3 is CASSQQRNQPQHF. CDR3 in DNA: TGTGCCAGCAGCCAGCAGCGCAATCAGCCCCAGCATTTT.